Below, one T cell receptor (beta chain) is given with its context. The antigen remains unidentified. This entry comes from a study of T-cell reconstitution after alpha-beta-depleted transplantation in children. A library of TCRbeta sequences, prepared with unique molecular identifiers, was generated. TCRdb reprocessed the PCR reads via MiXCR and lists one record per CDR3 protein. This repertoire shows about 580,000 distinct CDR3 sequences, 23% found once; its top ten account for 13% to 15%. Points from the study as a whole: One year after transplant, T-cell counts and diversity came mostly from newly produced T cells. After transplant, at about two months, alpha-beta T cells were reportedly derived from several hundred expanded graft clones. High day-60 TCRbeta diversity in some patients came from surviving recipient T cells and thymic progenitors.

Looked up from germline, CDR1 is KGHSH and CDR2 is LQKENI. CDR3 length: 16 amino acids. Unmatched junction bases numbered 7, after V lost 2 bases and J lost 2 bases. The chain is built from TRBV18 and TRBJ1-2; the match to TRBD1 covers 8 bases. The clonotype was recovered from a boy younger than two who had a stem cell transplant for acute myeloid leukemia, so the T cells may come from the graft donor. Specimen: PBMCs, mostly from graft donor cells, collected 360 days after TCRalphabeta/CD19-depleted stem cell transplant. The CDR3 nucleotides read TGTGCCAGCTCACCATCCACAGGGGGTCCGAACTATGGCTACACCTTC. As protein: CASSPSTGGPNYGYTF.